This T cell receptor (beta chain) was obtained from a study of tumor and adjacent non-tumor tissue in lung cancer (dated by TCRdb to between 2017 and 2018). Looking at the study overall: The cohort included approximately 13 adenocarcinoma, a couple of squamous cell carcinoma and 1 small cell lung cancer patients. A total of roughly 120,000,000 productive TCRbeta reads were generated by sequencing, corresponding to an average of about 4.2 million reads per sample. Among the approximately 15 patients, ages ranged from about 31 to 80 years, approximately 10 were men and 5 were women, and disease was TNM stage I to III. The study compared bulk TCRbeta repertoires between lung tumor tissue and matched distant non-tumor lung tissue from about 14 lung cancer patients. TCRbeta CDR3 sequencing was performed on about 30 paired specimens, with one tumor sample and one normal lung sample collected per patient.

About this clonotype itself: Its antigen specificity is not known. The conserved final phenylalanine or tryptophan is absent from the CDR3, which likely points to a read error. Because the CDR3's place on the DNA is in doubt, the DNA is left out and the CDR3 is given as listed by TCRdb.

RNA was extracted from bulk unsorted tissue and checked for quality with a NanoDrop ND-1000 and an Agilent 2100. Newly diagnosed lung cancer patients without prior chemotherapy who had been admitted for thoracic surgery in China between August and November 2014 were enrolled as donors. Patients with previous radiotherapy or chemotherapy, or with another concurrent cancer, were excluded from the study. Surgical tissue pieces of about 1-2.3 cm3 were preserved in RNAlater solution and were kept at -80 degrees C until use. Library construction relied on multiplex PCR. Instrument used: Illumina HiSeq 2500. TCRbeta libraries were constructed through three rounds of nested PCR with primers (Table S4) according to protocols adapted from ARM-PCR. Before sequencing, PCR products of 200-500 bp were cut from the gel and purified using the QIAquick gel extraction kit. Regarding the original processing steps: Trimmomatic was used to clean the reads, FLASH merged the cleaned reads into complete CDR3 sequences, and MiTCR assigned the sequences to V(D)J germline segments. Clonal diversity was calculated as the inverse Simpson's index using VDJtools. Productive reads were defined as in-frame sequences without a premature stop codon. TCRdb redid the processing of the public reads, applying fastp at Q25 and MiXCR, and retained in-frame beta chains. Rows merge per CDR3 protein into single entries with the most common DNA and genes. In this record, the V and J calls reflect TCRdb's handling and not the investigators' own analysis. Within this sample are under 150,000 distinct CDR3 sequences, with approximately 66% of them counted one time only. Over 10% of the sample rests with the top ten.

Inclusive of both ends, the CDR3 amounts to 12 amino acids. The CDR1 and CDR2 encoded by the germline V gene are SGHNT and YENEEA. The paper's findings and limits, for the study overall: Because peripheral blood was not sequenced, blood TCRbeta repertoires in the lung cancer patients of the study were not examined. TCR diversity was significantly higher in younger patients, and higher tumor TCR diversity was associated with shorter overall and disease-free survival. The top 100 clones made up a significantly larger cumulative share of the repertoire in normal lung than in tumor tissue. Significantly higher TCR diversity (inverse Simpson) was observed in tumor tissue than in normal lung tissue (approximately 430 vs 150, P = 0.0075, Mann-Whitney U test). Neither the sequencing platform nor unique molecular identifiers are named or mentioned anywhere in the methods. Only roughly 14 patients were included in the cohort, and the need for larger samples and more detailed clinical data was noted by the authors.

The sequencing sample was made of lung tumor tissue. This sequence originates from a man younger than 40 with non-small cell lung cancer. Recombination linked TRBV11-3 to TRBJ2-7; the DNA was not compared with TRBD1, the D call given in the table. The CDR3 protein sequence reads: CASSLTGYEQYI.